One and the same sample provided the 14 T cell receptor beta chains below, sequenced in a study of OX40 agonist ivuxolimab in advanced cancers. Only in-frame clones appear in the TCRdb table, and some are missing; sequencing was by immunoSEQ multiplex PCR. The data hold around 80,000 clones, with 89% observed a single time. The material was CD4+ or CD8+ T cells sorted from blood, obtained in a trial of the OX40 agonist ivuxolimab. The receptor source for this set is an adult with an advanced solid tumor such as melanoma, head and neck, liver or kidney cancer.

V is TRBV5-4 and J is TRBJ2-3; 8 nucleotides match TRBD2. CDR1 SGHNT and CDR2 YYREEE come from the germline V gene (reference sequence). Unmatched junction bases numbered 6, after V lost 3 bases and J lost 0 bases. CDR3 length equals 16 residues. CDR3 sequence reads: CASSSGGGPSTDTQYF. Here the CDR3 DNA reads TGTGCCAGCAGCTCGGGAGGGGGACCTAGCACAGATACGCAGTATTTT.

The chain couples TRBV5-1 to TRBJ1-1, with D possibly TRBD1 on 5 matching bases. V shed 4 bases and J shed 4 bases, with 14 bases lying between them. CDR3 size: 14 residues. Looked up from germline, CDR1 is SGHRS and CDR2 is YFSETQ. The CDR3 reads CASSKTTVPTEAFF. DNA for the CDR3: TGCGCCAGCAGCAAAACGACAGTCCCCACTGAAGCTTTCTTT.

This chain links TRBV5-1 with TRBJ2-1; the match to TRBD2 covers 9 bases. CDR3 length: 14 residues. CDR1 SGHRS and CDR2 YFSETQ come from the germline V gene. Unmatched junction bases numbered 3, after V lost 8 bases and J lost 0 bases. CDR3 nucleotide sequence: TGCGCCAGACTTAGCGGGGGCTCCTACAATGAGCAGTTCTTC. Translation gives CARLSGGSYNEQFF. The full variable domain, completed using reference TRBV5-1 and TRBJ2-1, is KAGVTQTPRYLIKTRGQQVTLSCSPISGHRSVSWYQQTPGQGLQFLFEYFSETQRNKGNFPGRFSGRQFSNSRSEMNVSTLELGDSALYLCARLSGGSYNEQFFGPGTRLTVL.

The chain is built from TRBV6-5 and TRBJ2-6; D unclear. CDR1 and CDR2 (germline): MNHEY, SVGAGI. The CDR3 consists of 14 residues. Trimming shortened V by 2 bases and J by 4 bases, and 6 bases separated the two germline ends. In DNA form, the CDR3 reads TGTGCCAGCAGTTACGGTTCCGGGGCCAACGTCCTGACTTTC. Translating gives CASSYGSGANVLTF.

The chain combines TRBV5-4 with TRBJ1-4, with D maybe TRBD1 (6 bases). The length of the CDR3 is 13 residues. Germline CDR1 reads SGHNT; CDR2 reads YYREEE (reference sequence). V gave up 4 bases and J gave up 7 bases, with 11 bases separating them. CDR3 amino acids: CASSQGIGEKLFF. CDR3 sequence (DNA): TGTGCCAGCAGCCAGGGGATCGGTGAAAAACTGTTTTTT.

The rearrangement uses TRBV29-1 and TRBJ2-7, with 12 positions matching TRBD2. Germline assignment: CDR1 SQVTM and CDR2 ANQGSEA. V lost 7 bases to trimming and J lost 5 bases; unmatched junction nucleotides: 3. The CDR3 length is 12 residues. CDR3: CSATSGRHEQYF. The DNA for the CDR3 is TGCAGCGCAACTAGCGGGAGGCACGAGCAGTACTTC.

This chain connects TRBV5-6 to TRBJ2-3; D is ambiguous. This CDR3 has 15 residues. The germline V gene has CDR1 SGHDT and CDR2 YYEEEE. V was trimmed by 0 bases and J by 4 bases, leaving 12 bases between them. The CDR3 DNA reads TGTGCCAGCAGCTTGGAGGGCAGGAAGGCAGATACGCAGTATTTT. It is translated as CASSLEGRKADTQYF.

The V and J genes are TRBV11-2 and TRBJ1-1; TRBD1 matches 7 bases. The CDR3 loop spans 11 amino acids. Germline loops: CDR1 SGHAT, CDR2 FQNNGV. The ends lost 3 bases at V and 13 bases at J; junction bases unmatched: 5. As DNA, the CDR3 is TGTGCCAGCAGCTTTGACAGGGCGGTTTTCTTT. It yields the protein CASSFDRAVFF.

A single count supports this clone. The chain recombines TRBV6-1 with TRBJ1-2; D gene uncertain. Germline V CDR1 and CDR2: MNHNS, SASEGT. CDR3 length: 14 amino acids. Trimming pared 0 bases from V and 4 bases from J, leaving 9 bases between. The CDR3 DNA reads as TGTGCCAGCAGTGAAGCCGCAGGAAGCTATGGCTACACCTTC. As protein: CASSEAAGSYGYTF.

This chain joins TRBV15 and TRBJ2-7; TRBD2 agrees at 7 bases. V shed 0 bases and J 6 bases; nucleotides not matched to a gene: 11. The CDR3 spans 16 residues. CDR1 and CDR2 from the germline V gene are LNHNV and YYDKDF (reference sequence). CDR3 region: CATSRDQTSGKSEQYF. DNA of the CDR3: TGTGCCACCAGCAGAGATCAAACCAGCGGGAAGAGCGAGCAGTACTTC. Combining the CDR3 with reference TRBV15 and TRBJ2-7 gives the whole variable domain DAMVIQNPRYQVTQFGKPVTLSCSQTLNHNVMYWYQQKSSQAPKLLFHYYDKDFNNEADTPDNFQSRRPNTSFCFLDIRSPGLGDTAMYLCATSRDQTSGKSEQYFGPGTRLTVT.

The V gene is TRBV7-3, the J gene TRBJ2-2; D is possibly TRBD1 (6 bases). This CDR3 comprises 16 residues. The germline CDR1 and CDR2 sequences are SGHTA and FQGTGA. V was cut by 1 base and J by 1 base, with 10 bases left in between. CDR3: CASSLSPGVNTGELFF. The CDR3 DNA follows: TGTGCCAGCAGCTTAAGTCCAGGGGTGAACACCGGGGAGCTGTTTTTT.

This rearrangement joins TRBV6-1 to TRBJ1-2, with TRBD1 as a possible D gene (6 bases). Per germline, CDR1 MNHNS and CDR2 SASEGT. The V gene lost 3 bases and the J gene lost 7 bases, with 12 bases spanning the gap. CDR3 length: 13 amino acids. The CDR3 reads CASSETGGGGYTF. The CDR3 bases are TGTGCCAGCAGTGAGACCGGGGGCGGTGGCTACACCTTC.

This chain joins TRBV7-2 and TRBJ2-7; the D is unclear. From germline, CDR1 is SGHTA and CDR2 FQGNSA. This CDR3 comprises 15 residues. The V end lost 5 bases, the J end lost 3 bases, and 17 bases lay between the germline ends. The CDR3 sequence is CASSPQGPGFYEQYF. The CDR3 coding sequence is TGTGCCAGCAGCCCCCAAGGACCCGGCTTCTACGAGCAGTACTTC.

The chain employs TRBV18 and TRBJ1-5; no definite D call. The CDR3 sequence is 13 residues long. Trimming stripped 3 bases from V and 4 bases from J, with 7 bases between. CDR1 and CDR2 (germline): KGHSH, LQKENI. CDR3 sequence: CASSPEVNQPQHF. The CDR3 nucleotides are TGTGCCAGCTCACCTGAGGTGAATCAGCCCCAGCATTTT.